This T cell receptor beta chain was recorded in a study of early stage breast cancer tumors. Overall study: ER+/PR+/HER2- status applied to about 80% of the 16 invasive breast tumors. Points from the study as a whole: Commonly generated sequences made up most enriched TCRB sequences shared between patients.

Assay: immunoSEQ multiplex PCR; the TCRdb copy retains only in-frame clones and omits some. Here the sample spans roughly 60,000 clones, roughly 80% being singletons. Trimming removed 3 bases at V and 4 bases at J, with 13 bases between. The CDR3 runs 16 residues. CDR1 is KGHSH, CDR2 LQKENI, per germline. Notes on this clone: Its antigen is as yet unknown.

This chain uses TRBV18 with TRBJ2-6, with D perhaps assigned TRBD1 or TRBD2 (5 bases each). The sequence came from a person aged 25 to 40 with breast cancer. What was sequenced was blood. CDR3: CASSPTRGAGANVLTF. In DNA form, the CDR3 reads TGTGCCAGCTCACCGACCAGAGGGGCCGGGGCCAACGTCCTGACTTTC.